This T cell receptor (beta chain) was captured by sequencing in a study of T cells in localized non-small cell lung cancer. Points on this clone: Its antigen is undetermined.

Profiled with immunoSEQ multiplex PCR; TCRdb holds only in-frame clones, not every one. The sample comprises fewer than 40,000 clones, around 84% of which are singletons, and about two fifths rests with the top ten. CDR1 is MDHEN and CDR2 is SYDVKM in the germline V gene. The length of the CDR3 is 14 residues. Trimming pared 3 bases from V and 2 bases from J, leaving 8 bases between. Study outcomes and limitations: Of the top 100 tumor clones, median around 50 were in adjacent lung, approximately 29 among its top 100. Uninvolved adjacent lung showed peak T cell clonality, exceeding tumor. A higher density of T cells in blood coincided with extended overall survival. Only one tumor region was sequenced, so heterogeneity remains possible.

V usage is TRBV28 and J usage is TRBJ1-5, with D uncertain. The starting material was peripheral blood, obtained before any cancer treatment. This receptor was identified in a male donor older than 55 with stage II squamous cell lung carcinoma. CDR3 amino acids: CASSFGVGNQPQHF. The DNA of the CDR3 is TGTGCCAGCAGTTTTGGGGTTGGCAATCAGCCCCAGCATTTT. The entire variable domain, with the rest obtained from reference TRBV28 and TRBJ1-5, is as follows: DVKVTQSSRYLVKRTGEKVFLECVQDMDHENMFWYRQDPGLGLRLIYFSYDVKMKEKGDIPEGYSVSREKKERFSLILESASTNQTSMYLCASSFGVGNQPQHFGDGTRLSIL.